These T cell receptor beta chains were read from a single sample in a study of cytomegalovirus exposure and HLA in healthy donors. The repertoire was sequenced with immunoSEQ multiplex PCR; TCRdb's copy has only in-frame clones and lacks some. Altogether more than 250,000 clones are present, roughly 87% being singletons, with the ten largest covering 2.5% to 3.5%. Material: PBMCs. These receptors came from a woman younger than 45 in good health and CMV-seronegative. The conserved cysteine and the conserved F or W are not part of the CDR3 here.

V gene,J gene,CDR3 protein
TRBV4-1,TRBJ2-7,ASSQDGSGASYEQY
TRBV19,TRBJ2-5,ASSPVGVQETQY
TRBV6-5,TRBJ2-7,ASSYSNTGEQY
TRBV28,TRBJ1-2,ASSLSFPRGGNYGYT
TRBV7-9,TRBJ2-7,ASSSGLAGAYHEQY
TRBV19,TRBJ2-7,ASSTGTRGSYYEQY
TRBV19,TRBJ1-3,ASSNSRSSGNTIY
TRBV6-6,TRBJ2-3,ASSYDRGTDTQY
TRBV11-2,TRBJ2-7,ASSLERGRSYEQY
TRBV19,TRBJ1-3,ASSANRGISGNTIY
TRBV19,TRBJ1-2,ASSMTRQVDNYGYT
TRBV19,TRBJ2-2,ASSISTGELF